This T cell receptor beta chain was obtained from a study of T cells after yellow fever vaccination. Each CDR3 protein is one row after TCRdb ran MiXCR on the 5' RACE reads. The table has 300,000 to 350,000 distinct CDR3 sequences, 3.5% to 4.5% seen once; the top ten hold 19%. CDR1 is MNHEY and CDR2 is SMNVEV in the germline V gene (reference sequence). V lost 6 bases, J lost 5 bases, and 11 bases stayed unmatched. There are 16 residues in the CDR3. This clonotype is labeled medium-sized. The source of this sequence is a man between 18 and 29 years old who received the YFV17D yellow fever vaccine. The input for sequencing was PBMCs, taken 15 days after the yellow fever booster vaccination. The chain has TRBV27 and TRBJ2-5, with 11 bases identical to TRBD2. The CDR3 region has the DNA TGTGCCAGCAGGACCTATAGCGGGGGGGCCCGGGAGACCCAGTACTTC. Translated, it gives CASRTYSGGARETQYF.